Below, one T cell receptor beta chain is given with its context. The CDR3 has 14 amino acids. The V gene's germline CDR1 is MDHEN and CDR2 SYDVKM. J was trimmed by 7 bases and V by 10 bases; bases with no gene match: 15. The data were taken from a study of blood T cell repertoires in COVID-19. For the study at large: Italy, Spain and the United States were the sources of the convalescent and acute COVID-19 samples. The cDNA or gDNA used as material had been derived from T cells, B-cell-depleted T cells, or PBMCs.

Participant age was about 18 to 89 years, and participants resided in fewer than 30 US areas. Original methodology: By means of reference gene primer amplification, nucleated cell counts were estimated. Some clones are missing from TCRdb's copy, which holds only in-frame ones; the method was immunoSEQ multiplex PCR. That table furnishes V, J and clone size, whereas the DNA furnished D and trimming. The sample includes 300,000 to 350,000 clones, 90% of them seen just once. The rearrangement joins TRBV28 to TRBJ1-2, with 7 bases identical to TRBD1. The sample taken for sequencing was PBMCs or T cells enriched from blood (not recorded which). The clonotype originates from a young woman with acute COVID-19. The CDR3 DNA is TGTGCCACCCACTTGAGACAGGGCTTTGGTGGCTACACCTTC. Translation: CATHLRQGFGGYTF.